This T cell receptor (beta chain) was documented in a study of early T cells in non-severe SARS-CoV-2 infection. Across the whole study: Sequencing of bulk RNA from unsorted whole blood was done, without chain pairing.

Individual cDNA molecules each received unique molecular identifiers attached to them. Each CDR3 protein is one row after TCRdb ran MiXCR on the 5' RACE reads. In the table there are some 77,000 distinct CDR3 sequences, 5% of which are singletons. The length of the CDR3 is 16 residues. CDR1 and CDR2 from the germline V gene are SGHAT and FQNNGV. V lost 4 bases and J lost 0, with 16 bases in between. The material was whole blood, obtained at baseline. The chain links TRBV11-2 to TRBJ2-7; D perhaps matches TRBD1 (6 bases). This sequence originates from an adult who was a healthcare worker with PCR-confirmed SARS-CoV-2 infection or an uninfected control (not recorded which). The CDR3 nucleotides are TGTGCCAGCAGCTCAACTCCCGGGACACCCTCCTACGAGCAGTACTTC. Its translation is CASSSTPGTPSYEQYF.